The present T cell receptor beta chain was sequenced within a study of cytomegalovirus exposure and HLA in healthy donors. Germline V gene sequence: CDR1 LGHNA, CDR2 YSLEER. This CDR3 has 17 amino acids. V shed 5 bases and J shed 2 bases, with 22 bases lying between them. Libraries were prepared by immunoSEQ multiplex PCR; TCRdb keeps only in-frame clonotypes and omits some of them. Here the sample spans more than 250,000 clones, roughly 87% being singletons. The sample comprised PBMCs. This sequence was found in a woman younger than 45 in good health and CMV-seropositive. This sequence joins TRBV4-3 and TRBJ2-7; unclear D gene. The DNA for the CDR3 is TGCGCCAGCAGCGCGGAATATGGTTCGGTCAACACCTACGAGCAGTACTTC. As protein: CASSAEYGSVNTYEQYF.